This T cell receptor beta chain is from a study of blood T cells in healthy people across ages. About the research overall: About one barcoded beta molecule per two T cells was the capture yield of template switching. General observations from the study: Diversity was higher, and naive CD4+ cells more numerous, in long-lived donors than in aged donors. Higher naive T cell percentage went strongly together with higher TCR beta diversity.

Alongside a J-beta primer mix, a sample-barcoded 5' primer served in a second PCR lasting about 6 to 11 cycles. Each CDR3 protein gets one entry after TCRdb re-called the 5' RACE reads with MiXCR. Seen here are 1,800,000 or so distinct CDR3 sequences, more than 35% observed once, and the top ten hold 23%. A remark on this clonotype: The antigen is undetermined.

Germline CDR1 is SGHAT and CDR2 is FQNNGV. The CDR3 covers 14 residues. Trimming left V 5 bases short and J 7 bases short, with 16 bases between. The gene calls are TRBV11-2 and TRBJ2-3; D possibly corresponds to TRBD1 (5 bases). The specimen was blood. This receptor was obtained from a human donor in good health. CDR3 region: CASSGLAGKNTQYF. In DNA, the CDR3 is TGTGCCAGCAGCGGATTGGCAGGGAAGAATACGCAGTATTTT.